The following is a TCR beta chain sequence with its context. What it binds is unknown. This sample was included in a study of STAT5B mutations in CD4+ large granular lymphocyte leukemia. V dropped 4 bases and J dropped 6 bases, with 10 bases sitting between them. Germline V lookup: CDR1 LNHDA, CDR2 SQIVND (reference sequence). This CDR3 region has 13 residues. Study observations and caveats: Without putative leukemic clones, patient CD4-sorted repertoires remained more clonal than healthy CD4+ repertoires. Higher CD4+ than CD8+ T-LGLL clonality might reflect small sample size. Roughly a quarter of private leukemic clonotypes occurred rarely in other patients' non-leukemic repertoires.

The survey-level immunoSEQ assay was used. The table came from immunoSEQ multiplex PCR; TCRdb's copy has only in-frame clones and leaves some out. Altogether about 33,000 clones are present, nearly 90% being singletons, with the ten largest covering around 3.4%. The rearrangement links TRBV19 to TRBJ1-5; unclear D gene. The sample consisted of CD4+ T cells from blood buffy coats. The sequence was collected from a human donor in good health. The CDR3 region has the DNA TGTGCCAGTAGTAGTCCCGGAGGTCAGCCCCAGCATTTT. This sequence encodes CASSSPGGQPQHF.